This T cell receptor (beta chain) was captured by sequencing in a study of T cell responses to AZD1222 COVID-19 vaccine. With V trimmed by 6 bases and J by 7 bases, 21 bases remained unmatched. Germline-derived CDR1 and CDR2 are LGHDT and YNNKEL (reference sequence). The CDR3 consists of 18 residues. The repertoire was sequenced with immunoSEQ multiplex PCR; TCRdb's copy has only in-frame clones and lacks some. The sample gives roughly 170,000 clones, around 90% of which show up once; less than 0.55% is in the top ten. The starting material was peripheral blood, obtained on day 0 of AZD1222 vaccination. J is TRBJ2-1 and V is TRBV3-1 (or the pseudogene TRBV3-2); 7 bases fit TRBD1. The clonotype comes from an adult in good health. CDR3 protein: CASSPPGQISETWNEQFF. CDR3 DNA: TGTGCCAGCAGTCCTCCGGGACAGATCTCCGAGACTTGGAATGAGCAGTTCTTC.